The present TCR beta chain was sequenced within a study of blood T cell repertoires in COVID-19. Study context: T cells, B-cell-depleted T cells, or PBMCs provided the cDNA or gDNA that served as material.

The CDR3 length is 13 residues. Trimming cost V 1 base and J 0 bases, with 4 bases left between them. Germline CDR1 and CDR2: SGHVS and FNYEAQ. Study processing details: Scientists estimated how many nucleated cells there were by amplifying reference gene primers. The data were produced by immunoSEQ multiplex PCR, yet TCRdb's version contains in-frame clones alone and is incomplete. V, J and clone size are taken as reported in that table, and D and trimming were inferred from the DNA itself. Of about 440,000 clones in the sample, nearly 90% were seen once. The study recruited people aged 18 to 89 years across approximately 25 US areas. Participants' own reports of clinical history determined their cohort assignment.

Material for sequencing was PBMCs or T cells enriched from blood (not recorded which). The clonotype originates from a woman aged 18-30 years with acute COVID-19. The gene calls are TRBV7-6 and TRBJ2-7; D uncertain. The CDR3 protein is CASSLGDSYEQYF. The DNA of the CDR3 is TGTGCCAGCAGCTTAGGCGACTCCTACGAGCAGTACTTC.